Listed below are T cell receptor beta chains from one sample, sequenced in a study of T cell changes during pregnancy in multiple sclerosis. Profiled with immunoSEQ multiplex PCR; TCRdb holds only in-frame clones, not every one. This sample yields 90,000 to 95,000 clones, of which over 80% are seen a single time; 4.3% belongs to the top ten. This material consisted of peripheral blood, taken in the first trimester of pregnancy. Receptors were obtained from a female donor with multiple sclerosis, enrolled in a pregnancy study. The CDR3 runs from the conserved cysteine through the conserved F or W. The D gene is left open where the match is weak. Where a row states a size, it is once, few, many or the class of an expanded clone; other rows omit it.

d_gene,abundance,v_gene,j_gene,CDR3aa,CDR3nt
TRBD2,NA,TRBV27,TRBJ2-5,CASSLRSSGYQETQYF,TGTGCCAGCAGTTTACGGTCTAGCGGGTATCAAGAGACCCAGTACTTC
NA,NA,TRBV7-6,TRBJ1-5,CASSPTDSNQPQHF,TGTGCCAGCAGTCCTACAGATAGCAATCAGCCCCAGCATTTT
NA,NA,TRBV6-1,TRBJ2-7,CASSESFSLRGQYF,TGTGCCAGCAGTGAATCCTTCAGCCTACGAGGGCAGTACTTC
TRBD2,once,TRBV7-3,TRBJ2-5,CASSLGGGPRETQYF,TGTGCCAGCAGCTTAGGCGGGGGGCCGAGGGAGACCCAGTACTTC
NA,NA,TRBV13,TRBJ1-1,CASSFPGTEAFF,TGTGCCAGCAGCTTCCCGGGGACAGAAGCTTTCTTT
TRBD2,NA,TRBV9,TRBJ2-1,CASSVAGLAGGFNEQFF,TGTGCCAGCAGCGTAGCGGGACTAGCGGGGGGGTTTAATGAGCAGTTCTTC
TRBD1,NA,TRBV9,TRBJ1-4,CASSSRTGVNEKLFF,TGTGCCAGCAGCTCCCGGACAGGGGTTAATGAAAAACTGTTTTTT
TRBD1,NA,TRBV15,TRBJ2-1,CATRAPGQGLAYNEQFF,TGTGCCACCAGAGCGCCGGGACAGGGTCTTGCCTACAATGAGCAGTTCTTC
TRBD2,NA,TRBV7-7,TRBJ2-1,CASSSNTSGDLDFYEQFF,TGTGCTAGCAGCTCAAACACTAGCGGGGATCTTGATTTCTATGAGCAGTTCTTC
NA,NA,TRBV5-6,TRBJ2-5,CASSLVTEETQYF,TGTGCCAGCAGCCTTGTAACTGAGGAGACCCAGTACTTC
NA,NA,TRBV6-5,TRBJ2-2,CASTPGPTGELFF,TGTGCCAGCACTCCTGGGCCAACCGGGGAGCTGTTTTTT
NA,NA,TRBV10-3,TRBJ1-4,CAMSRTFDNEKLFF,TGTGCCATGTCCCGGACTTTTGATAATGAAAAACTGTTTTTT
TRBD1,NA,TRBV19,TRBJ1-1,CASRRQGLMNTEAFF,TGTGCCAGTAGGCGACAGGGCCTCATGAACACTGAAGCTTTCTTT
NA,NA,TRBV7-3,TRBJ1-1,CASSSIPGTPNTEAFF,TGTGCCAGCAGCTCAATCCCCGGGACACCTAACACTGAAGCTTTCTTT
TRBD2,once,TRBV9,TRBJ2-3,CASSVLGLAGDTDTQYF,TGTGCCAGCAGCGTATTGGGACTAGCGGGGGACACAGATACGCAGTATTTT
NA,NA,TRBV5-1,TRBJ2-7,CASSVGAQGAYEQYF,TGCGCCAGCAGCGTGGGGGCTCAAGGGGCCTACGAGCAGTACTTC
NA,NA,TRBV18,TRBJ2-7,CASSPRQGSSYEQYF,TGTGCCAGCTCACCACGTCAGGGGTCCTCCTACGAGCAGTACTTC
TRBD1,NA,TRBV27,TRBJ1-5,CASSRDSHSNQPQHF,TGTGCCAGCAGTCGGGACAGTCATAGCAATCAGCCCCAGCATTTT
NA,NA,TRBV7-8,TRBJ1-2,CASSLGRNYGYTF,TGTGCCAGCAGCTTAGGTCGGAACTATGGCTACACCTTC
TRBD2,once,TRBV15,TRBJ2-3,CATSRSRTSGGSTDTQYF,TGTGCCACCAGCAGATCTCGGACTAGCGGGGGCAGCACAGATACGCAGTATTTT
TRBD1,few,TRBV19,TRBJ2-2,CASSKAFGQGDTGELFF,TGTGCCAGTAGTAAAGCGTTCGGACAGGGGGACACCGGGGAGCTGTTTTTT
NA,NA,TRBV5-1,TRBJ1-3,CASSAGQVLAFSGNTIYF,TGCGCCAGCAGCGCCGGACAAGTTCTTGCCTTCTCTGGAAACACCATATATTTT
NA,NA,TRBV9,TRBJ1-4,CASSVALGGETNEKLFF,TGTGCCAGCAGCGTAGCTTTGGGGGGGGAAACTAATGAAAAACTGTTTTTT
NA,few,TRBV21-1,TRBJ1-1,CARGADTEAFF,TGTGCCAGGGGGGCTGACACTGAAGCTTTCTTT